Below, one TCR beta chain is given with its context. The target antigen is unknown. At a deep level, the assay was run. The repertoire was sequenced with immunoSEQ multiplex PCR; TCRdb's copy has only in-frame clones and lacks some. The repertoire holds around 2,000,000 clones, with about 95% as singletons. This specimen comes from a study of shared clonotypes between healthy human individuals. Across the whole study: Donor composition was two women and a few men, aged 18 to 49. Findings of the study overall: Sorted-subset sequencing, rarefaction showed, was incomplete despite large depth. Clonotypes that were shared across a few donors made up roughly 5% of naive CD4 clonotypes.

Terminally differentiated effector memory CD45RA+ cells were left out of the naive CD8 fraction, which was CD45RO-negative and positively selected for CCR7. J was trimmed by 3 bases and V by 5 bases; bases with no gene match: 4. The CDR3 has 13 residues. Germline V gene data show CDR1 as MDHEN and CDR2 as SYDVKM. The sequenced sample was naive CD8+ T cells sorted from blood. The rearrangement links TRBV28 to TRBJ2-7; 7 positions agree with TRBD2. The receptor comes from a man in his late teens or twenties in good health. CDR3 in DNA: TGTGCCAGCAGTGTGGGGAGGGGCTACGAGCAGTACTTC. Encoded protein: CASSVGRGYEQYF.